The following is a TCR beta chain sequence with its context. Its antigen is not yet known. No base-level quality is on record; no much larger clone is a single base apart. The source of the sample is a study (dated by TCRdb to the mid-2010s). Turning to the overall study: The study examined whether tumor-infiltrating Tregs in breast cancer are drawn from blood Tregs or arise in situ by conversion from other CD4+ T cell subsets.

General findings and caveats noted by the study authors: In terms of TCR gene usage, tumor memory CD4+ T cells clustered together with blood and lymph node memory CD4+ cells, as well as with lymph node naive CD4+ cells. The validation in the larger cohort was limited to a single TCR beta V-J rearrangement instead of whole repertoires. Tumor-infiltrating Treg TCR alpha and beta sequences overlapped most with tumor naive CD4+ T cells, then with blood naive CD4+ T cells.

Naive CD4+ T cells were purified with the Miltenyi Naive CD4+ T Cell Isolation kit, with Tregs depleted using CD25 microbeads. Tregs, naive and memory CD4+ T cells from tumor, blood and ipsilateral draining lymph nodes of about five breast cancer patients underwent full-length TCR alpha and beta sequencing. Tumor tissue and lymph nodes obtained by ipsilateral axillary dissection were perfused with PBS, cut into small pieces and digested using collagenase I and hyaluronidase. FACS confirmed that the sorted cell populations were more than 90% pure. The CDR1 and CDR2 encoded by the germline V gene are MGHRA and YSYEKL. V lost 7 bases and J lost 6 bases, and the count of bases not matched to a germline gene is 6. The CDR3 holds 13 amino acids from the cysteine to the phenylalanine. This entry keeps only the CDR3 DNA: 39 bases, framed from base 1. Full-length TCR variable regions were amplified by 5' RACE PCR with constant-region reverse primers, and semi-nested PCR with Nested Universal Primer A was subsequently performed. Using the ReliaPrep RNA Cell Miniprep System, total RNA was extracted, and the SMARTer RACE 5'/3' Kit was then used to reverse transcribe the RNA into 5'RACE-ready cDNA. Multiplex adaptors were used to barcode full-length TCR alpha and beta libraries, and the barcoded libraries were sequenced on an Illumina MiSeq. The paper's processing steps were these. For each of nine subset-tissue groups, sequencing data from the five patients were combined, and the groups were compared by unsupervised clustering of TCR gene usage. The Morisita-Horn index was used to calculate repertoire similarity, with shared sequences weighted according to their contribution to each repertoire. TCRdb reprocessing: public reads trimmed at Q25 with fastp, clones called with MiXCR, in-frame beta chains kept. Every CDR3 protein is listed once, alongside the most common genes and DNA of its rows. What appears here as the V and J calls and clone size reflects TCRdb's work, not the paper's. Across this sample there are over 55,000 distinct CDR3 sequences, with almost 30% seen only once. Of the sample, around 2.5% is held by the ten largest clones.

The material sequenced was tumor-infiltrating naive CD4+ T cells sorted from the breast tumor. In light of the paper, this sample's cell subset or site label describes: naive CD4+ T cells, CD4+CD45RA+CD25-. The receptor chain draws on TRBV4-1 and TRBJ2-1, with TRBD1 identical over 7 junction bases. The receptor was isolated from a female donor with breast cancer. The CDR3 corresponds to CASKRTGRNEQFF. The bases read TGCGCCAGCAAGAGGACAGGCCGCAATGAGCAGTTCTTC.